The 26 T cell receptor beta chains in this list originate from one sample, sequenced in a study of Ad26.COV2.S vaccination and SARS-CoV-2 variants. Generated by immunoSEQ multiplex PCR, the TCRdb table keeps only in-frame clones and is missing some. In the table there are 200,000 to 250,000 clones, roughly 88% of which are singletons. Sample treatment: 15 to 20 received Ad26.COV2.S at low or high dose, single or two shots; about five received placebo; per-sample allocation not given. The samples were gathered on day 63 after the first injection of vaccine or placebo. Sequencing used peripheral blood, obtained in a trial of Ad26.COV2.S vaccine versus placebo. Receptors originate from a person aged 18-65 years who received the Ad26.COV2.S COVID-19 vaccine or a placebo.

The V gene is TRBV5-1, the J gene TRBJ1-2; TRBD1 is a possible D gene (5 bases). Trimming stripped 4 bases from V and 0 bases from J, with 10 bases between. CDR3 length: 14 amino acids. Germline CDR1 SGHRS, CDR2 YFSETQ. CDR3 loop: CASSRDVTNYGYTF. For the CDR3, the DNA is TGCGCCAGCAGCCGGGACGTTACTAACTATGGCTACACCTTC.

The chain is built from TRBV5-1 and TRBJ2-1; no reliable D call. The CDR3 spans 16 residues. Germline loops: CDR1 SGHRS, CDR2 YFSETQ. V lost 4 bases and J 9 bases, leaving 23 bases between the germline ends. CDR3 region: CASSPVGVGRFGEQFF. As DNA, the CDR3 is TGCGCCAGCAGCCCAGTAGGTGTTGGCCGGTTTGGTGAGCAGTTCTTC.

This clone was counted between two and nine times. The chain couples TRBV5-1 to TRBJ2-7; 14 nucleotides align to TRBD2. The trim removed 3 bases at V and 5 bases at J, leaving 1 base unmatched. This CDR3 is built from 14 residues. CDR1 SGHRS and CDR2 YFSETQ come from the germline V gene. The CDR3 coding sequence is TGCGCCAGCAGCTCGGGACTAGCGGGGGACGAGCAGTACTTC. This codes for CASSSGLAGDEQYF.

V usage is TRBV5-4 and J usage is TRBJ2-7, with D tentatively TRBD2 (6 bases). Germline values: CDR1 SGHNT, CDR2 YYREEE (reference sequence). The CDR3 consists of 13 residues. Trimming removed 4 bases from V and 8 bases from J, with 16 bases in between. CDR3 sequence: CASSRIAEAKQYF. The DNA of the CDR3 is TGTGCCAGCAGCCGTATAGCGGAAGCGAAGCAGTACTTC. Full variable domain (outside the CDR3, taken from reference TRBV5-4 and TRBJ2-7): ETGVTQSPTHLIKTRGQQVTLRCSSQSGHNTVSWYQQALGQGPQFIFQYYREEENGRGNFPPRFSGLQFPNYSSELNVNALELDDSALYLCASSRIAEAKQYFGPGTRLTVT.

J is TRBJ1-2 and V is TRBV4-3; D might be TRBD1 (5 bases). Germline V gives CDR1 LGHNA, CDR2 YSLEER. The CDR3 loop spans 13 amino acids. Trimming stripped 0 bases from V and 7 bases from J, with 9 bases between. For the CDR3, the DNA is TGCGCCAGCAGCCAAGAACCGACAGCTGGCTACACCTTC. Amino acid sequence: CASSQEPTAGYTF.

CDR3 amino acids: CATSDRRWQGGPNTGELFF. CDR3 coding DNA: TGTGCCACCAGTGACCGTAGGTGGCAGGGTGGCCCTAACACCGGGGAGCTGTTTTTT. The gene calls are TRBV24-1 and TRBJ2-2; D is perhaps TRBD1 (5 bases). With 4 bases removed from V and 2 bases from J, the gap between germline ends came to 22 bases. Germline V gene data show CDR1 as KGHDR and CDR2 as SFDVKD. The CDR3 runs 19 residues.

The chain uses TRBV10-3 and TRBJ2-1; D perhaps matches TRBD2 (5 bases). Germline V gives CDR1 ENHRY, CDR2 SYGVKD. The CDR3 runs to 16 residues. V lost 4 bases, J lost 0 bases, and 13 bases lay in between. DNA for the CDR3: TGTGCCATCAGTGGTCTAGGGAGCGGCTCCTACAATGAGCAGTTCTTC. Translation gives CAISGLGSGSYNEQFF.

This clone was observed once. The chain has TRBV19 and TRBJ2-6; 11 bases map to TRBD1. After removal of 4 bases from V and 1 base from J, the junction contained 18 bases not matched to a gene. The CDR3 consists of 22 residues. Germline V gives CDR1 LNHDA, CDR2 SQIVND (reference sequence). The CDR3 bases are TGTGCCAGTAGTACCACGAGGACAGGGGGCGCGAGGATAGGTTCTGGGGCCAACGTCCTGACTTTC. Translated, it gives CASSTTRTGGARIGSGANVLTF.

The chain combines TRBV6-5 with TRBJ2-7, with TRBD1 matching 7 bases. The CDR3 has 14 amino acids. V shed 4 bases and J 6 bases; nucleotides not matched to a gene: 9. Germline V gives CDR1 MNHEY, CDR2 SVGAGI. The CDR3 DNA is TGTGCCAGCAGTTCCCTATTGGGGACAGTCGAGCAGTACTTC. Translating it yields CASSSLLGTVEQYF.

J is TRBJ2-7 and V is TRBV12-3 or TRBV12-4, with 8 bases that match TRBD2. The CDR3 is 13 amino acids. V was pared by 6 bases and J by 11 bases, with 12 bases of the junction left unmatched. The CDR3 reads CASSSNLAGGKYF. The CDR3 DNA is TGTGCCAGCAGCTCCAATCTAGCGGGTGGCAAGTACTTC.

This sequence joins TRBV30 and TRBJ2-5; D unresolved. Germline loops: CDR1 GTSNPN, CDR2 SVGIG (reference sequence). Trimming shortened V by 4 bases and J by 5 bases, and 8 bases separated the two germline ends. The CDR3 totals 11 residues. CDR3 in amino acids: CAWTILETQYF. DNA for the CDR3: TGTGCCTGGACTATCCTGGAGACCCAGTACTTC. The whole variable domain, filled in from reference TRBV30 and TRBJ2-5, reads SQTIHQWPATLVQPVGSPLSLECTVEGTSNPNLYWYRQAAGRGLQLLFYSVGIGQISSEVPQNLSASRPQDRQFILSSKKLLLSDSGFYLCAWTILETQYFGPGTRLLVL.

The genes are TRBV10-3 and TRBJ1-2, with 8 bases that match TRBD1. The trim removed 7 bases at V and 6 bases at J, leaving 7 bases unmatched. The CDR3 totals 13 residues. Germline V gives CDR1 ENHRY, CDR2 SYGVKD. The CDR3 loop reads CAITDRGSDGYTF. As DNA, the CDR3 is TGTGCCATCACTGACAGGGGAAGCGATGGCTACACCTTC.

The J gene is TRBJ2-6, the V gene TRBV7-2; no clear D gene. Germline-derived CDR1 and CDR2 are SGHTA and FQGNSA. The CDR3 extends over 16 amino acids. V lost 5 bases to trimming and J lost 3 bases, with 14 bases between them. Here the CDR3 reads CASSPIAVLGANVLTF. The CDR3 DNA sequence: TGTGCCAGCAGCCCAATTGCGGTGCTTGGGGCCAACGTCCTGACTTTC.

This chain connects TRBV28 to TRBJ2-7; 8 nucleotides match TRBD1. The CDR3 runs to 14 residues. V was pared by 6 bases and J by 2 bases, with 6 bases of the junction left unmatched. CDR1 is MDHEN, CDR2 SYDVKM, per germline. The CDR3 DNA reads as TGTGCCAGCAGAAGACAGGGGACTGCCTACGAGCAGTACTTC. It translates to CASRRQGTAYEQYF.

This clone occurred a few times. The chain uses TRBV29-1 and TRBJ2-7; TRBD1 matches 7 bases. From germline, CDR1 is SQVTM and CDR2 ANQGSEA. The CDR3 has 13 amino acids. The V segment lost 3 bases and the J segment 6 bases; nucleotides outside the gene matches: 8. CDR3 region: CSVDVRGFGEQYF. CDR3 coding DNA: TGCAGCGTTGATGTCAGGGGGTTCGGCGAGCAGTACTTC.

About this clone itself: Germline and junction disagree at one end, which may indicate a read error. The chain employs TRBV28 and TRBJ1-5, with 9 bases identical to TRBD1. The CDR3 has 15 residues. Germline CDR1 and CDR2: MDHEN and SYDVKM. The CDR3 DNA follows: TGTGCCAGCAGTCTATGGACAGGGGCCAATCAGCCCCAGCATTTT. Its protein product is CASSLWTGANQPQHF. The complete variable domain, with remaining parts taken from reference TRBV28 and TRBJ1-5, reads DVKVTQSSRYLVKRTGEKVFLECVQDMDHENMFWYRQDPGLGLRLIYFSYDVKMKEKGDIPEGYSVSREKKERFSLILESASTNQTSMYLCASSLWTGANQPQHFGDGTRLSIL.

This sequence joins TRBV19 and TRBJ2-7, with 8 nucleotides matching TRBD1. J gave up 4 bases and V 5 bases, and 4 bases lay outside the gene matches. This CDR3 contains 13 residues. Germline assignment: CDR1 LNHDA and CDR2 SQIVND (reference sequence). The CDR3 bases are TGTGCCAGTAGTGCGACAGGGGAATACGAGCAGTACTTC. This translates into CASSATGEYEQYF.

V usage is TRBV7-2 and J usage is TRBJ2-1, with 8 positions matching TRBD1. This CDR3 region has 16 residues. CDR1 SGHTA and CDR2 FQGNSA come from the germline V gene. The V gene end was trimmed by 4 bases and the J gene end by 2 bases; junction bases not matched to a gene: 7. CDR3 in DNA: TGTGCCAGCAGCTCCATAGGGACAGGAACCTACAATGAGCAGTTCTTC. Amino acids: CASSSIGTGTYNEQFF.

The rearrangement links TRBV5-1 to TRBJ2-7; D gene uncertain. Trimming stripped 4 bases from V and 6 bases from J, with 20 bases between. There are 15 residues in the CDR3. The germline V gene encodes CDR1 SGHRS and CDR2 YFSETQ. CDR3 in amino acids: CASSRKTGKTAEQYF. The CDR3 DNA reads as TGCGCCAGCAGCCGTAAGACGGGTAAAACCGCCGAGCAGTACTTC.

The rearrangement links TRBV7-9 to TRBJ1-6, with D possibly being TRBD1 (5 bases). This CDR3 is built from 15 residues. The germline V and J ends were trimmed by 3 bases and 8 bases, with 14 bases remaining between them. Germline CDR1 and CDR2: SEHNR and FQNEAQ (reference sequence). CDR3 nucleotide sequence: TGTGCCAGCAGCTTGCAGGAGGGGCCCCATTCACCCCTCCACTTT. The encoded protein is CASSLQEGPHSPLHF.

This clone was detected once. The genes are TRBV18 and TRBJ1-1; perhaps TRBD1 as D (5 bases). This CDR3 comprises 14 residues. Germline-derived CDR1 and CDR2 are KGHSH and LQKENI. The V and J ends lost 5 bases and 1 base respectively, with 11 bases between them. DNA of the CDR3: TGTGCCAGCTCATTCGGGACGCAGAACACTGAAGCTTTCTTT. Translating it yields CASSFGTQNTEAFF.

V gene TRBV5-8 combines with J gene TRBJ2-6; no clear D gene. This CDR3 is 17 amino acids long. V was cut by 0 bases and J by 2 bases, with 12 bases left in between. Germline CDR1 and CDR2: SGHTS and YDEGEE. The CDR3 sequence: CASSLEGFRAGANVLTF. CDR3 DNA: TGTGCCAGCAGCTTGGAAGGGTTTCGTGCTGGGGCCAACGTCCTGACTTTC.

The V and J genes are TRBV10-3 and TRBJ2-3; maybe TRBD2 (6 bases). CDR1 and CDR2 (germline): ENHRY, SYGVKD. This CDR3 region has 18 residues. The V end lost 6 bases, the J end lost 2 bases, and 24 bases lay between the germline ends. This CDR3 reads CAISSNARWRAPTDTQYF. CDR3 DNA: TGTGCCATCAGCTCCAACGCCCGATGGAGGGCCCCCACAGATACGCAGTATTTT.

The CDR3 spells CASSRGGTGRNNEQFF. The CDR3 DNA reads TGTGCCAGCAGTCGGGGGGGCACGGGTCGGAACAATGAGCAGTTCTTC. V is TRBV28 and J is TRBJ2-1; TRBD2 aligns across 8 bases. This CDR3 is built from 16 residues. Losses at the gene ends were 5 bases for V and 5 bases for J; bases not matched to a gene: 11. Per germline, CDR1 MDHEN and CDR2 SYDVKM.

This chain links TRBV2 with TRBJ2-1; TRBD2 matches at 12 bases. Germline-derived CDR1 and CDR2 are SNHLY and FYNNEI. V shed 2 bases, J shed 4 bases, and the junction held 3 bases outside the gene matches. The CDR3 is made up of 16 amino acids. The CDR3 region is CASSENLAGGYNEQFF. CDR3 nucleotides: TGTGCCAGCAGTGAAAATCTAGCGGGGGGGTACAATGAGCAGTTCTTC.

CDR3 region: CASSPREAGWGRMNTEAFF. In DNA form, the CDR3 reads TGTGCCAGCAGCCCCCGGGAGGCAGGGTGGGGGAGGATGAACACTGAAGCTTTCTTT. The V and J genes are TRBV7-2 and TRBJ1-1; D may be TRBD1 (5 bases). The CDR3 has 19 amino acids. Trimming took off 5 bases at V and 0 bases at J, with 25 bases between the two ends. Germline-derived CDR1 and CDR2 are SGHTA and FQGNSA.